This passage covers 10 T cell receptor beta chains from one sample sequenced in a study of blood T cells in healthy people across ages. Next came a second PCR, run for about 7 to 12 cycles, which used a sample-barcoded 5' primer along with a J-beta primer mix. MiXCR was run by TCRdb on the 5' RACE reads, yielding one entry per CDR3 protein. The data hold hundreds of thousands of distinct CDR3 sequences, with 44% observed a single time. The sequenced sample was blood. The source of these receptors is a man between 60 and 75 years old in good health.

The chain links TRBV12-3 or TRBV12-4 to TRBJ2-1; 16 positions agree with TRBD2. The J call could be wrong; TRBJ2-7 is a better fit for the DNA end. The CDR3 covers 17 residues. This chain's CDR3 is CASSWGLAGGPRNEQYF. The DNA for the CDR3 is TGTGCCAGCAGTTGGGGACTAGCGGGGGGGCCTCGCAATGAGCAGTACTTC.

A few counts support this clonotype. The CDR3 DNA reads as TGTGCCAGCAGCCCCTCGGGCAGGGGGCGGGAGGGCTACACCTTC. Protein product: CASSPSGRGREGYTF. The chain is built from TRBV12-3 or TRBV12-4 and TRBJ1-2; 8 positions agree with TRBD1. The V and J ends lost 6 bases and 8 bases, in that order; junction bases with no gene match: 14. The CDR3 spans 15 residues.

The V call is TRBV3-1, the J call TRBJ2-5; no definite D call. The V end lost 0 bases, the J end lost 7 bases, and 3 bases lay between the germline ends. The CDR3 contains 11 residues. CDR1 is LGHDT, CDR2 YNNKEL, per germline (reference sequence). The CDR3 region has the DNA TGTGCCAGCAGCCAAGAAAGGACCCAGTACTTC. Translating it yields CASSQERTQYF.

The genes are TRBV20-1 and TRBJ2-5; either TRBD1 or TRBD2 may supply D (5 bases each). The last part of the DNA fits TRBJ2-7 better; the J call may be wrong. Germline V gene sequence: CDR1 DFQATT, CDR2 SNEGSKA (reference sequence). The CDR3 loop spans 13 amino acids. The CDR3 sequence is CSAPVALGHEQYF. CDR3 sequence (DNA): TGCAGTGCTCCAGTGGCCCTGGGACACGAGCAGTACTTC.

For this clonotype: A much larger clonotype is one base distant, so this may be a read error. The chain uses TRBV7-2 and TRBJ2-5; 7 bases are shared with TRBD2. The V gene's germline CDR1 is SGHTA and CDR2 FQGNSA. There are 14 residues in the CDR3. The CDR3: CASSVAGEGETQYF. The CDR3 coding sequence is TGTGCCAGCAGCGTAGCTGGGGAGGGAGAGACCCAGTACTTC.

There are a few counts of this clonotype. The CDR3 is CASSSGQQESQYF. CDR3 DNA: TGTGCCAGCTCATCGGGACAGCAAGAATCCCAGTACTTC. This chain links TRBV18 with TRBJ2-5, with 7 bases identical to TRBD1. This CDR3 contains 13 residues. V was pared by 5 bases and J by 9 bases, with 9 bases of the junction left unmatched. Germline CDR1 reads KGHSH; CDR2 reads LQKENI.

The chain carries TRBV6-2 or TRBV6-3 and TRBJ2-3; weak D call: TRBD1 (6 bases). The V gene lost 3 bases and the J gene lost 7 bases, with 8 bases spanning the gap. The CDR3 is 12 residues long. Germline V gives CDR1 MNHEY, CDR2 SVGEGT. CDR3 nucleotide sequence: TGTGCCAGCAGTTATACAGGGTATACGCAGTATTTT. Its protein is CASSYTGYTQYF.

The rearrangement joins TRBV7-8 to TRBJ2-1; D is perhaps TRBD1 (5 bases). This CDR3 has 14 amino acids. Trimming left V 4 bases short and J 2 bases short, with 9 bases between. CDR1 and CDR2 from the germline V gene are SGHVS and FQNEAQ. The CDR3 loop reads CASSSPTAYNEQFF. The CDR3 DNA follows: TGTGCCAGCAGCTCACCGACAGCCTACAATGAGCAGTTCTTC.

The J gene is TRBJ2-3, the V gene TRBV20-1; 9 bases match TRBD2. V lost 6 bases and J lost 6; bases outside the gene matches: 7. CDR3 length: 13 amino acids. From germline, CDR1 is DFQATT and CDR2 SNEGSKA (reference sequence). The CDR3 region is CSAELAGRDTQYF. As DNA, the CDR3 is TGCAGTGCGGAACTAGCGGGCCGCGATACGCAGTATTTT.

This clonotype was counted between two and nine times. A much bigger clone sits one base away, suggesting this may be a read error. V gene TRBV3-1 combines with J gene TRBJ2-4, with D unresolved. This CDR3 has 18 amino acids. Germline assignment: CDR1 LGHDT and CDR2 YNNKEL (reference sequence). The ends were cut back, 0 bases at V and 3 bases at J, with 18 bases in the middle. Here the CDR3 reads CASSQDNRRLVVKNIQYF. CDR3 bases: TGTGCCAGCAGCCAAGATAACAGAAGGCTAGTGGTCAAAAACATTCAGTACTTC.